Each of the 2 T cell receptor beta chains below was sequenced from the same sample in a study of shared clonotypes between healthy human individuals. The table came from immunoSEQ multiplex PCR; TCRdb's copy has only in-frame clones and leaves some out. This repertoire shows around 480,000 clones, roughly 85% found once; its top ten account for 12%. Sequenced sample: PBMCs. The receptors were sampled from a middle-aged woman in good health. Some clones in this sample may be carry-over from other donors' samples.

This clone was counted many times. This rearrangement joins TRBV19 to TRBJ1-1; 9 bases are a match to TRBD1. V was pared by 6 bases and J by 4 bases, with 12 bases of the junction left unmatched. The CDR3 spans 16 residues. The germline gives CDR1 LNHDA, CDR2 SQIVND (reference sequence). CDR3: CASRIGSGTGPTEAFF. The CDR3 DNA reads TGTGCCAGTAGGATCGGGTCCGGGACAGGGCCCACTGAAGCTTTCTTT.

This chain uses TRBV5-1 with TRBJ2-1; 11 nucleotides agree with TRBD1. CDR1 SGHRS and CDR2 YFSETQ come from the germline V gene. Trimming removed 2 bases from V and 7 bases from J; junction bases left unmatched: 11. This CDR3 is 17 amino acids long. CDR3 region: CASSFSPGTGGGNEQFF. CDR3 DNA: TGCGCCAGCAGCTTTAGCCCCGGGACAGGGGGAGGGAATGAGCAGTTCTTC.